This is a list of T cell receptor beta chains from one sample in a study of radiation and T cells in renal cell carcinoma. Only in-frame clones appear in the TCRdb table, and some are missing; sequencing was by immunoSEQ multiplex PCR. Of 100,000 to 150,000 clones listed, roughly 80% are singletons. This specimen was blood, taken from a patient whose treatment included radiotherapy and nephrectomy. The receptors stem from a woman aged 55-69 years with renal cell carcinoma. The CDR3 runs from the conserved cysteine through the conserved F or W. D genes are given only for firm matches.

v_call	d_call	j_call	cdr3_aa
TRBV7-2	NA	TRBJ2-7	CASSLTDHYEQYF
TRBV5-1	TRBD2	TRBJ2-2	CASSEIPGTRQNTGELFF
TRBV28	TRBD2	TRBJ2-1	CASSHRGSGRLFYNEQFF
TRBV28	TRBD1	TRBJ2-6	CASSPTEGAGGANVLTF
TRBV4-1	TRBD2	TRBJ2-5	CASSPGIAGGGRQETQYF
TRBV5-1	TRBD2	TRBJ2-1	CASSSLAGSSYNEQFF
TRBV5-8	TRBD1	TRBJ1-2	CASSSRDRVNGYTF
TRBV18	NA	TRBJ1-6	CASSRSEGHNSPLHF
TRBV5-6	NA	TRBJ1-6	CASSLAHSPLHF
TRBV11-2	TRBD1	TRBJ2-7	CASSLDRGSSYEQYF
TRBV30	TRBD1	TRBJ2-2	CAWTQGVITGELFF
TRBV27	NA	TRBJ2-2	CASSSDLQWAGGELFF
TRBV2	NA	TRBJ1-5	CASSEGNQPQHF
TRBV30	TRBD2	TRBJ2-5	CAWSRTRPQETQYF
TRBV6-1	NA	TRBJ2-7	CASSQSRDHYEQYF
TRBV14	NA	TRBJ1-2	CASSPGGGYTF
TRBV10-3	NA	TRBJ2-5	CAISEDPDRETQYF
TRBV5-6	NA	TRBJ1-1	CASSLGSRGAEAFF
TRBV6-5	TRBD2	TRBJ2-7	CASSLSAGASYEQYF
TRBV7-2	TRBD2	TRBJ2-7	CASSFTSGRVDEQYF
TRBV6-5	NA	TRBJ1-2	CASSYSSYGYTF
TRBV12-5	NA	TRBJ1-2	CASSPDGNGYTF
TRBV6-6	NA	TRBJ2-3	CASSYSTGGADTQYF
TRBV29-1	TRBD1	TRBJ2-7	CSVGQGDSYEQYF